This is a list of T cell receptor beta chains from one sample in a study of shared clonotypes between healthy human individuals. Produced via immunoSEQ multiplex PCR; TCRdb's table is partial and in-frame only. The profile covers roughly 2,500,000 clones, with approximately 94% appearing a single time and approximately 0.36% taken by the ten largest. Sequences were obtained from naive CD4+ T cells from PBMCs. The receptors derive from a man between 18 and 29 years old in good health. Some clones in this sample may be carry-over from other donors' samples. CDR3s include the opening cysteine and the closing phenylalanine or tryptophan. A D gene is named only where the DNA matches it firmly. Size is omitted from some rows. Given values are once, few, many or a class for expanded clones.

clone_size | j_call | d_call | v_call | cdr3_aa | cdr3_nt
. | TRBJ2-7 | . | TRBV7-9 | CASSSTQWDYEQYF | TGTGCCAGCAGCTCGACCCAGTGGGACTACGAGCAGTACTTC
. | TRBJ2-4 | . | TRBV5-4 | CASSFGDIKNIQYF | TGTGCCAGCAGCTTCGGGGACATCAAAAACATTCAGTACTTC
. | TRBJ2-2 | TRBD2 | TRBV19 | CASSIKYWVAGESNTGELFF | TGTGCCAGTAGTATTAAGTACTGGGTAGCGGGAGAATCGAACACCGGGGAGCTGTTTTTT
. | TRBJ1-1 | TRBD1 | TRBV7-3 | CASSQQGAGTEAFF | TGTGCCAGCAGCCAACAGGGGGCAGGGACTGAAGCTTTCTTT
. | TRBJ2-7 | TRBD1 | TRBV2 | CAARGDRAGSYEQYF | TGTGCCGCCCGAGGAGACAGGGCCGGCTCCTACGAGCAGTACTTC
. | TRBJ2-1 | . | TRBV6-6 | CASTSQGQLRKFF | TGTGCCAGCACCTCCCAGGGACAACTCAGGAAGTTCTTC
. | TRBJ2-7 | TRBD2 | TRBV4-1 | CASSQGLAGSYEQYF | TGCGCCAGCAGCCAAGGGCTAGCGGGATCCTACGAGCAGTACTTC
. | TRBJ2-5 | . | TRBV9 | CASSPRGGRETQYF | TGTGCCAGCAGCCCTCGTGGGGGTCGGGAGACCCAGTACTTC
. | TRBJ1-2 | . | TRBV28 | CASRRGTPGAYTF | TGTGCCAGCAGGCGGGGGACACCCGGCGCTTACACCTTC
. | TRBJ2-1 | . | TRBV19 | CASSGSSFLGGEQFF | TGTGCCAGTAGTGGTTCAAGCTTTCTAGGCGGTGAGCAGTTCTTC
. | TRBJ2-7 | TRBD2 | TRBV10-3 | CAISGGRAWEQYF | TGTGCCATCAGTGGTGGGAGGGCCTGGGAGCAGTACTTC
. | TRBJ1-5 | . | TRBV2 | CASNGRSNQPQHF | TGTGCCAGCAATGGGCGGAGCAATCAGCCCCAGCATTTT
. | TRBJ2-2 | . | TRBV30 | CAWSHQGGELFF | TGTGCCTGGAGTCACCAGGGCGGGGAGCTGTTTTTT
. | TRBJ1-2 | . | TRBV27 | CASFSRRGGGYGYTF | TGTGCCAGCTTTTCGCGTCGTGGGGGGGGCTATGGCTACACCTTC
once | TRBJ2-7 | TRBD2 | TRBV5-4 | CASSFGLAGVEQYF | TGTGCCAGCAGCTTCGGACTAGCGGGAGTCGAGCAGTACTTC